The rows below give T cell receptor beta chains drawn from one sample of a study of STAT5B mutations in CD4+ large granular lymphocyte leukemia. The repertoire was sequenced with immunoSEQ multiplex PCR; TCRdb's copy has only in-frame clones and lacks some. The sample contains 22,000 or so clones, 82% of which appear only once. The material sequenced was CD4+ T cells from blood buffy coats. These receptors came from a human donor in good health. Both conserved end residues are part of each CDR3. D genes are given only for firm matches.

>TRBV5-1|-|TRBJ1-2
CASSLVTDRGYTF
TGCGCCAGCAGCTTGGTGACAGATAGGGGCTACACCTTC
>TRBV7-8|-|TRBJ2-5
CASSAGLAEETQYF
TGTGCCAGCAGCGCCGGACTGGCGGAAGAGACCCAGTACTTC
>TRBV5-6|-|TRBJ2-2
CASSLGRFTGELFF
TGTGCCAGCAGCTTGGGGCGGTTCACCGGGGAGCTGTTTTTT
>TRBV29-1|-|TRBJ1-2
CSVEATEYGYTF
TGCAGCGTTGAAGCAACTGAGTATGGCTACACCTTC
>TRBV2|TRBD1|TRBJ2-2
CASSGQGASTGELFF
TGTGCCAGCAGTGGACAGGGGGCGAGCACCGGGGAGCTGTTTTTT
>TRBV18|-|TRBJ2-5
CASSPGPGETQYF
TGTGCCAGCTCACCTGGCCCCGGAGAGACCCAGTACTTC
>TRBV6-6|TRBD2|TRBJ2-1
CASRDSGRAYNEQFF
TGTGCCAGCAGAGATAGCGGGAGGGCCTACAATGAGCAGTTCTTC
>TRBV2|TRBD2|TRBJ2-7
CASSIPGTSGDEQYF
TGTGCCAGCAGTATTCCCGGGACTAGCGGGGACGAGCAGTACTTC
>TRBV7-2|-|TRBJ1-6
CASSLERDSPLHF
TGTGCCAGCAGCTTAGAACGGGATTCACCCCTCCACTTT
>TRBV7-2|TRBD2|TRBJ2-3
CASSPLAGRDTQYF
TGTGCCAGCAGCCCCCTAGCGGGAAGAGATACGCAGTATTTT